The source of this T cell receptor beta chain is a study of blood T cell repertoires in COVID-19. Study summary: Acute and convalescent COVID-19 samples came from the United States, Italy and Spain.

Sequenced by immunoSEQ multiplex PCR; TCRdb stores in-frame clones only, minus some. Among approximately 200,000 clones listed, approximately 79% were seen once. In this sample, this clone turned up a few times. The ends were cut back, 5 bases at V and 7 bases at J, with 15 bases in the middle. Germline CDR1 and CDR2: SGHNT and YENEEA. This CDR3 is 13 amino acids long. This sequence joins TRBV11-3 and TRBJ2-7; D is unresolved. The clonotype was recovered from a woman in her forties or fifties with acute or convalescent COVID-19. Sequenced material: peripheral blood. CDR3: CASSPFFGREQYF. The CDR3 DNA sequence: TGTGCCAGCAGCCCCTTTTTCGGTCGTGAGCAGTACTTC.